Below are 2 T cell receptor beta chains sequenced from a single sample in a study of spatial heterogeneity in lung cancer (dated by TCRdb to about 2019). This sample's time point label indicates: sample taken at primary tumor resection. Without any cell sorting, TCR sequencing was performed on whole RNA extracted either from tumor and nontumor lung tissue or from cryopreserved PBMC samples. The method behind the library was 5' RACE. Sequencing was performed on a NextSeq 500. The public reads were run again by TCRdb, first through fastp at Q25 and then through MiXCR, and only productive beta chains were kept. Every entry covers one CDR3 protein and lists the most common genes and DNA from its rows. Across this sample there are just under 95,000 distinct CDR3 sequences, with approximately 12% seen only once. The top ten clones comprise about two fifths of the sample. The material sequenced was PBMCs, taken at surgery. These receptors originate from a male donor with early-stage non-small cell lung cancer.

This clonotype was seen many times. V is TRBV10-3 and J is TRBJ2-7; 7 nucleotides agree with TRBD1. In germline, CDR1 is ENHRY, CDR2 SYGVKD. The CDR3 is 13 amino acids. J lost 2 bases, V lost 10 bases, and 8 bases had no gene match. DNA of the CDR3: TGTGCCACCCGGACAGGCCCCACCTACGAGCAGTACTTC. Translation: CATRTGPTYEQYF.

The rearrangement links TRBV10-3 to TRBJ2-1; the match to TRBD2 covers 9 bases. Germline V gives CDR1 ENHRY, CDR2 SYGVKD. The CDR3 contains 18 residues. V gave up 0 bases and J gave up 6 bases; unmatched junction bases: 12. CDR3 loop: CAISESGRPSGTRNEQFF. CDR3 nucleotide sequence: TGTGCCATCAGTGAGTCTGGTCGACCTAGCGGGACCCGCAATGAGCAGTTCTTC.